Shown below are 14 T cell receptor beta chains from a single sample sequenced in a study of radiotherapy plus CTLA-4 blockade in lung cancer. Repertoires were generated with immunoSEQ multiplex PCR, while TCRdb's copy carries only in-frame clones and drops some. The sample carries more than 40,000 clones, more than 70% recorded once. The sequenced sample was peripheral blood, obtained from a patient treated with radiotherapy plus ipilimumab. Receptors originate from a human donor with non-small cell lung cancer whose response to radiotherapy plus ipilimumab could not be evaluated.

The chain has TRBV11-2 and TRBJ2-5, with a possible D match to TRBD2 (6 bases). This CDR3 is built from 16 residues. Trimming cost V 4 bases and J 7 bases, with 22 bases left between them. Germline-derived CDR1 and CDR2 are SGHAT and FQNNGV. The CDR3 bases are TGTGCCAGCAGCTCGGGTGGGGAGGCCGTGGTTGGGACCCAGTACTTC. As protein: CASSSGGEAVVGTQYF.

The chain uses TRBV4-3 and TRBJ1-2; 8 bases fit TRBD1. In germline, CDR1 is LGHNA, CDR2 YSLEER. CDR3 length: 16 amino acids. Trimming took 0 bases from V and 4 from J; bases not matched to a gene: 7. For the CDR3, the DNA is TGCGCCAGCAGCCAAGATCGGGCAGGGGGCGGCTATGGCTACACCTTC. Protein sequence: CASSQDRAGGGYGYTF.

This chain joins TRBV19 and TRBJ2-3, with 9 bases matching TRBD2. CDR1 LNHDA and CDR2 SQIVND come from the germline V gene (reference sequence). The CDR3 has 15 residues. With 3 bases clipped from V and 1 base from J, the junction kept 2 bases outside the gene matches. CDR3 amino acids: CASSIPSGGTDTQYF. Here the CDR3 DNA reads TGTGCCAGTAGTATCCCTAGCGGGGGCACAGATACGCAGTATTTT.

This chain connects TRBV6-5 to TRBJ2-7; TRBD2 matches 7 bases. This CDR3 has 14 amino acids. The V gene end was trimmed by 5 bases and the J gene end by 2 bases; junction bases not matched to a gene: 6. Germline V gene sequence: CDR1 MNHEY, CDR2 SVGAGI. CDR3 nucleotides: TGTGCCAGCAGTCCCACGGGACTAACCTACGAGCAGTACTTC. This codes for CASSPTGLTYEQYF.

This sequence joins TRBV6-5 and TRBJ2-7; 8 bases fit TRBD1. The CDR3 totals 15 residues. In germline, CDR1 is MNHEY, CDR2 SVGAGI. The V segment lost 5 bases and the J segment 0 bases; nucleotides outside the gene matches: 6. CDR3 amino acids: CASSPGTGLSYEQYF. In nucleotides, the CDR3 is TGTGCCAGCAGTCCTGGGACAGGCCTCTCCTACGAGCAGTACTTC.

The chain couples TRBV5-1 to TRBJ1-1; TRBD1 matches at 10 bases. This CDR3 contains 15 residues. Losses at the gene ends were 3 bases for V and 4 bases for J; bases not matched to a gene: 6. The germline V gene has CDR1 SGHRS and CDR2 YFSETQ. The CDR3 region is CASSSLRTGGTEAFF. DNA of the CDR3: TGCGCCAGCAGCTCGCTAAGGACAGGGGGCACTGAAGCTTTCTTT. Full variable domain (outside the CDR3, taken from reference TRBV5-1 and TRBJ1-1): KAGVTQTPRYLIKTRGQQVTLSCSPISGHRSVSWYQQTPGQGLQFLFEYFSETQRNKGNFPGRFSGRQFSNSRSEMNVSTLELGDSALYLCASSSLRTGGTEAFFGQGTRLTVV.

The chain joins TRBV28 to TRBJ2-7, with 7 nucleotides matching TRBD2. The V and J ends lost 7 bases and 7 bases, in that order; junction bases with no gene match: 16. The CDR3 totals 15 residues. CDR1 is MDHEN, CDR2 SYDVKM, per germline. CDR3: CASTLGGNGRKEQYF. In DNA form, the CDR3 reads TGTGCCAGCACCCTCGGAGGGAACGGGAGGAAAGAGCAGTACTTC.

The rearrangement links TRBV30 to TRBJ2-2; D might be TRBD2 (5 bases). V dropped 3 bases and J dropped 5 bases, with 16 bases sitting between them. Germline loops: CDR1 GTSNPN, CDR2 SVGIG (reference sequence). The CDR3 spans 15 residues. The DNA of the CDR3 is TGTGCCTGGAGGGTGGGAGAGGTCCGTACCGGGGAGCTGTTTTTT. Protein: CAWRVGEVRTGELFF.

This clone appeared once. J is TRBJ1-2 and V is TRBV2, with D unclear. This CDR3 contains 15 residues. V was clipped by 1 base and J by 6 bases, with 15 bases between them. Germline values: CDR1 SNHLY, CDR2 FYNNEI. The CDR3 bases are TGTGCCAGCAGTGAAGACGTCGGTAGCCCCCATGGCTACACCTTC. It yields the protein CASSEDVGSPHGYTF.

This clone was observed a few times. The gene calls are TRBV5-1 and TRBJ1-4, with D perhaps matching TRBD1 (5 bases). Germline values: CDR1 SGHRS, CDR2 YFSETQ. Trimming removed 3 bases at V and 4 bases at J, with 13 bases between. This CDR3 contains 15 residues. For the CDR3, the DNA is TGCGCCAGCAGCTCGGTCTCGGGGGGTAATGAAAAACTGTTTTTT. Translating it yields CASSSVSGGNEKLFF.

This rearrangement joins TRBV5-8 to TRBJ2-7; 7 bases agree with TRBD1. In germline, CDR1 is SGHTS, CDR2 YDEGEE. V dropped 4 bases and J dropped 3; count of bases not matched to a gene: 7. The CDR3 is 14 amino acids. The CDR3 loop is CASSHDRAFYEQYF. The CDR3 nucleotides read TGTGCCAGCAGCCATGACAGGGCGTTCTACGAGCAGTACTTC.

This clone is a singleton in its sample. This chain connects TRBV6-5 to TRBJ2-5; 8 nucleotides line up with TRBD1. Germline V CDR1 and CDR2: MNHEY, SVGAGI. Trimming removed 5 bases from V and 13 bases from J; junction bases left unmatched: 9. The CDR3 covers 12 residues. This CDR3 is CASSETGVHRYF. The CDR3 nucleotides read TGTGCCAGCAGTGAGACAGGGGTCCACCGGTACTTC.

V and J are TRBV7-2 and TRBJ2-7; 10 bases are shared with TRBD2. CDR1 and CDR2 (germline): SGHTA, FQGNSA. V dropped 0 bases and J dropped 1; count of bases not matched to a gene: 0. The CDR3 covers 15 residues. The DNA for the CDR3 is TGTGCCAGCAGCTTAGCTAGCGGGGGGTCCTACGAGCAGTACTTC. Translated: CASSLASGGSYEQYF. Together with reference TRBV7-2 and TRBJ2-7, the CDR3 gives the full variable domain: GAGVSQSPSNKVTEKGKDVELRCDPISGHTALYWYRQSLGQGLEFLIYFQGNSAPDKSGLPSDRFSAERTGGSVSTLTIQRTQQEDSAVYLCASSLASGGSYEQYFGPGTRLTVT.

This rearrangement joins TRBV7-6 to TRBJ2-7, with D unresolved. The V gene lost 5 bases and the J gene lost 5 bases, with 16 bases spanning the gap. Germline lookup yields CDR1 SGHVS and CDR2 FNYEAQ. The CDR3 sequence is 14 residues long. DNA for the CDR3: TGTGCCAGCAGCCCAGGCCCCCCCTTAAACGAGCAGTACTTC. Its protein product is CASSPGPPLNEQYF.